This T cell receptor beta chain was identified during a study of T-cell memory formation after mild COVID-19. Constant-segment-primed 5'RACE gave TCR alpha and TCR beta cDNA libraries with sample barcodes and UMIs. One entry per CDR3 protein, called by TCRdb with MiXCR from the 5' RACE reads. The data show approximately 290,000 distinct CDR3 sequences, around a sixth seen once. Study observations and caveats: CD4+ contracting clones were mainly CM and EM; CD8+ ones, EMRA. Day 15 to 85 contractors were CD4/CD8 balanced; later expanders leaned CD4+. Some responding clones appeared in pre-infection memory, suggesting cross-reactive memory joined.

V lost 5 bases, J lost 8 bases, and 18 bases lay in between. Germline V gene lookup returns CDR1 MDHEN and CDR2 SYDVKM. CDR3 length: 14 residues. This clonotype occurred many times. Its antigen remains unknown. The clonotype was recovered from a man between 18 and 29 years old who had mild COVID-19 (a few samples of this study predate the infection). Cell type and time point are not known. The sequenced sample was PBMCs or a T cell subset sorted from them (not recorded which). This sequence joins TRBV28 and TRBJ1-2, with D tentatively TRBD1 (5 bases). The CDR3, as DNA: TGTGCCAGCAGTAACCCCAGGGAGTTACCCGGCTACACCTTC. It translates to CASSNPRELPGYTF.